These 14 T cell receptor beta chains were sequenced from one sample in a study of blood T cell repertoires in COVID-19. TCRdb's copy holds only in-frame clones and misses some; the assay was immunoSEQ multiplex PCR. The table has about 320,000 clones, roughly 82% seen once. The material sequenced was peripheral blood. The receptors here all came from a woman aged 45-65 years with acute or convalescent COVID-19.

The sample holds one count of this clone. The V gene is TRBV15, the J gene TRBJ2-1, with D perhaps matching TRBD2 (6 bases). The germline CDR1 and CDR2 sequences are LNHNV and YYDKDF (reference sequence). Trimming took 0 bases from V and 5 from J, leaving 26 bases between them. This CDR3 comprises 20 residues. CDR3: CATSRDDIWGTPGLDNEQFF. CDR3 coding DNA: TGTGCCACCAGCAGAGATGATATTTGGGGAACACCGGGACTTGACAATGAGCAGTTCTTC.

The chain is built from TRBV9 and TRBJ1-6; no clear D. There are 14 residues in the CDR3. Trimming took off 0 bases at V and 8 bases at J, with 9 bases between the two ends. Germline V lookup: CDR1 SGDLS, CDR2 YYNGEE. This CDR3 is CASSVDEADSPLHF. The DNA for the CDR3 is TGTGCCAGCAGCGTAGATGAGGCGGATTCACCCCTCCACTTT.

The J gene is TRBJ2-3, the V gene TRBV5-1; tentative D call: TRBD2 (5 bases). In germline, CDR1 is SGHRS, CDR2 YFSETQ. This CDR3 spans 12 amino acids. Between the trimmed V and J ends, which lost 4 bases and 5 bases, there was a span of 8 bases. In nucleotides, the CDR3 is TGCGCCAGCAGCCCGGGGAGAGATACGCAGTATTTT. The encoded protein is CASSPGRDTQYF.

The chain uses TRBV2 and TRBJ1-2, with 8 bases aligning to TRBD1. CDR1 SNHLY and CDR2 FYNNEI come from the germline V gene. This CDR3 has 13 residues. Trimming at V came to 3 bases and at J to 6 bases, leaving 3 bases not matched to a gene. This CDR3 reads CASSDQGADGYTF. The CDR3 DNA reads TGTGCCAGCAGTGATCAGGGGGCTGATGGCTACACCTTC.

The chain recombines TRBV2 with TRBJ1-2; 9 bases align to TRBD1. Germline loops: CDR1 SNHLY, CDR2 FYNNEI. The ends lost 6 bases at V and 5 bases at J; junction bases unmatched: 4. This CDR3 is 13 amino acids long. CDR3 amino acids: CASSGQGRYGYTF. DNA for the CDR3: TGTGCCAGCAGCGGACAGGGGCGGTATGGCTACACCTTC.

The chain employs TRBV19 and TRBJ2-3; D ambiguous. The V gene lost 3 bases and the J gene lost 8 bases, with 9 bases spanning the gap. CDR1 is LNHDA and CDR2 is SQIVND in the germline V gene (reference sequence). CDR3 length: 12 residues. The CDR3: CASSITDGTQYF. CDR3 bases: TGTGCCAGTAGTATTACTGATGGTACGCAGTATTTT.

The chain couples TRBV12-3 or TRBV12-4 to TRBJ2-5; 7 nucleotides agree with TRBD2. J was trimmed by 5 bases and V by 10 bases; bases with no gene match: 7. The CDR3 is 12 amino acids. The CDR3 coding sequence is TGTGCCACTGTAAGGGGAGGGGAGACCCAGTACTTC. Its translation is CATVRGGETQYF.

This clone was observed a single time. The CDR3 is CASSARLGANQPQHF. As DNA, the CDR3 is TGTGCCAGCAGCGCCAGATTAGGGGCCAATCAGCCCCAGCATTTT. The gene calls are TRBV9 and TRBJ1-5, with a tentative D call TRBD1 (5 bases). The CDR3 runs 15 residues. With 3 bases removed from V and 3 bases from J, the gap between germline ends came to 13 bases. Germline-derived CDR1 and CDR2 are SGDLS and YYNGEE.

The J gene is TRBJ2-3, the V gene TRBV19; TRBD2 matches at 8 bases. This CDR3 spans 14 amino acids. The germline CDR1 and CDR2 sequences are LNHDA and SQIVND (reference sequence). V gave up 2 bases and J gave up 4 bases; unmatched junction bases: 2. CDR3: CASSISGSPDTQYF. The CDR3 DNA is TGTGCCAGTAGTATAAGCGGGAGCCCAGATACGCAGTATTTT.

This sequence joins TRBV4-1 and TRBJ2-7, with 9 positions matching TRBD1. The CDR3 has 17 residues. Per the germline V gene, CDR1 is MGHRA and CDR2 is YSYEKL. V dropped 1 base and J dropped 5; count of bases not matched to a gene: 12. DNA of the CDR3: TGCGCCAGCAGCCAAGGGTGGGGACAGGGCGTTGGCAACGAGCAGTACTTC. This codes for CASSQGWGQGVGNEQYF.

The chain joins TRBV7-2 to TRBJ1-3, with a weak D call TRBD1 (5 bases). Deletions cut 5 bases from V and 2 bases from J, with 16 bases between. Germline V gene lookup returns CDR1 SGHTA and CDR2 FQGNSA. There are 16 residues in the CDR3. DNA of the CDR3: TGTGCCAGCAGCGACCTCCGGGGGATGCCTGGAAACACCATATATTTT. The encoded protein is CASSDLRGMPGNTIYF.

The V gene is TRBV9, the J gene TRBJ1-3, with 7 positions matching TRBD1. CDR1 is SGDLS, CDR2 YYNGEE, per germline. The CDR3 extends over 16 amino acids. V gave up 0 bases and J gave up 4 bases; unmatched junction bases: 7. The CDR3 loop is CASSVALQGYGNTIYF. The CDR3 nucleotides are TGTGCCAGCAGCGTAGCTCTACAGGGGTACGGAAACACCATATATTTT.

This rearrangement joins TRBV7-8 to TRBJ2-1, with 8 bases lining up with TRBD2. The CDR3 has 16 residues. Germline V gene data show CDR1 as SGHVS and CDR2 as FQNEAQ. The V gene end was trimmed by 1 base and the J gene end by 8 bases; junction bases not matched to a gene: 10. The CDR3 protein is CASSLVRAGASHEQFF. CDR3 bases: TGTGCCAGCAGCTTAGTGCGAGCGGGAGCTTCCCATGAGCAGTTCTTC.

This chain links TRBV28 with TRBJ1-5, with 8 bases fitting TRBD1. In germline, CDR1 is MDHEN, CDR2 SYDVKM. Germline trimming cut 4 bases from V and 4 bases from J; bases unmatched to any gene: 3. The CDR3 contains 14 residues. CDR3 sequence: CASSSDRVNQPQHF. The CDR3, as DNA: TGTGCCAGCAGTTCGGACAGGGTTAATCAGCCCCAGCATTTT.